This T cell receptor beta chain was found in a study of T cells in Graves' hyperthyroidism and ophthalmopathy. General study findings and limits: A 13 V-J signature model discriminated ophthalmopathy versus stable hyperthyroidism.

This clonotype was counted ten times or more. Its antigen is unknown. RNA transcripts served as the template for amplifying TCR beta CDR3 regions. The TCR CDR3 was amplified in a first-round RT-PCR using the HTBI primer set. Each CDR3 protein gets one entry after TCRdb re-called the multiplex PCR reads with MiXCR. The sample includes some 500,000 distinct CDR3 sequences, around 22% of them seen just once. The CDR3 runs 14 residues. Trimming at V came to 7 bases and at J to 0 bases, leaving 4 bases not matched to a gene. Per the germline V gene, CDR1 is ENHRY and CDR2 is SYGVKD. The sequenced sample was blood. This clonotype originated in a woman in her twenties or thirties with Graves' ophthalmopathy. The gene calls are TRBV10-3 and TRBJ2-7; 9 bases align to TRBD1. This chain's CDR3 is CAINPGQGSYEQYF. For the CDR3, the DNA is TGTGCCATCAACCCGGGACAGGGCTCCTACGAGCAGTACTTC.